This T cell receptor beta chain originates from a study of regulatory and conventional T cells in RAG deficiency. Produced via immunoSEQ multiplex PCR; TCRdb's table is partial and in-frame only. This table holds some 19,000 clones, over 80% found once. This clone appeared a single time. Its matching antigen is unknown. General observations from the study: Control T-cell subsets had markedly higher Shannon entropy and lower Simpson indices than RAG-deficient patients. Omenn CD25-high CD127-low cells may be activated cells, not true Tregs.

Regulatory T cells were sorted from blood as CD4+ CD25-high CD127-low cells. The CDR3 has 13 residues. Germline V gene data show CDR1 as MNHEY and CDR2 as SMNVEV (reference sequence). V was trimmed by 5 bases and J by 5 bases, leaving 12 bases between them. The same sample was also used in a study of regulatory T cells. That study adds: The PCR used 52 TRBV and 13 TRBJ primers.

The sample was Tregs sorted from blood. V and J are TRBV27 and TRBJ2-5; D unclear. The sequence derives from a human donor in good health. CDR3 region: CASSHRNRETQYF. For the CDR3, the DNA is TGTGCCAGCAGTCACAGAAATCGGGAGACCCAGTACTTC.